This T cell receptor (beta chain) came from a study of shared clonotypes between healthy human individuals. A note on this clone: Antigen: not known. This sample also contains other DNA sequences that code for the same CDR3.

CDR3 length equals 14 residues. CDR1 and CDR2 from the germline V gene are MNHEY and SMNVEV (reference sequence). The V and J ends lost 0 bases and 3 bases respectively, with 6 bases between them. The study's findings and limits: Generally, estimated richness proved larger in naive subsets than it did in memory subsets. In contrast to clonotypes shared by all four donors, non-shared clonotypes had lower generation probabilities.

Naive CD8 isolation took CD45RO-negative cells positively selected for CCR7 and excluded terminally differentiated effector memory CD45RA+ cells. Profiled with immunoSEQ multiplex PCR; TCRdb holds only in-frame clones, not every one. The sample records more than 2 million clones, 80% to 95% being singletons. This TCR was recovered from a young man in good health. Some clones in this sample may be carry-over from other donors' samples. V usage is TRBV27 and J usage is TRBJ2-1; possible D gene TRBD2, 6 bases. Sequencing was carried out using naive CD8+ T cells from PBMCs. The CDR3 sequence: CASSLSRGYNEQFF. In DNA, the CDR3 is TGTGCCAGCAGTTTATCGCGGGGCTACAATGAGCAGTTCTTC.